These 5 T cell receptor beta chains were sequenced from one sample in a study of response to subunit inactivated influenza vaccine. TCRdb ran MiXCR on the RT-PCR reads and lists one entry per CDR3 protein. The table includes almost 250,000 distinct CDR3 sequences, 10% to 15% detected once. The source material was non-naive T cells sorted from PBMCs, sampled less than 15 days before vaccination. The receptors stem from a man between 45 and 60 years old who received an inactivated influenza vaccine.

The chain carries TRBV5-1 and TRBJ2-1, with TRBD2 identical over 14 bases. J was trimmed by 5 bases and V by 4 bases; bases with no gene match: 11. Germline V gene data show CDR1 as SGHRS and CDR2 as YFSETQ. The CDR3 contains 18 residues. The DNA for the CDR3 is TGCGCCAGCAGCACGAGCAGACTAGCGGGGGGGCCGGACAATGAGCAGTTCTTC. Its protein product is CASSTSRLAGGPDNEQFF.

This clonotype was counted between two and nine times. This chain connects TRBV6-5 to TRBJ1-5; D is unresolved. This CDR3 comprises 15 residues. CDR1 and CDR2 (germline): MNHEY, SVGAGI. The V and J ends lost 0 bases and 1 base respectively, with 7 bases between them. CDR3 DNA sequence: TGTGCCAGCAGTTACTCGAGGGCAAGCAATCAGCCCCAGCATTTT. The encoded protein is CASSYSRASNQPQHF.

This clonotype was recorded at least ten times. The chain joins TRBV5-5 to TRBJ1-1, with 9 positions matching TRBD1. The CDR3 has 14 amino acids. The J segment lost 4 bases and the V segment lost 4 bases, leaving 5 bases of the junction unmatched. Germline V gene data show CDR1 as SGHKS and CDR2 as YYEKEE (reference sequence). In nucleotides, the CDR3 is TGTGCCAGCAGCCCAGGGACAGGGATCACTGAAGCTTTCTTT. This encodes CASSPGTGITEAFF. Complete variable domain (other parts from reference TRBV5-5 and TRBJ1-1): DAGVTQSPTHLIKTRGQQVTLRCSPISGHKSVSWYQQVLGQGPQFIFQYYEKEERGRGNFPDRFSARQFPNYSSELNVNALLLGDSALYLCASSPGTGITEAFFGQGTRLTVV.

V usage is TRBV10-3 and J usage is TRBJ2-2; D is unclear. The CDR3 covers 14 residues. Germline lookup yields CDR1 ENHRY and CDR2 SYGVKD. With 9 bases removed from V and 6 bases from J, the gap between germline ends came to 17 bases. The CDR3 here is CAIRSTEAPGELFF. The CDR3 nucleotides are TGTGCCATACGTTCTACGGAAGCACCCGGGGAGCTGTTTTTT.

The rearrangement links TRBV2 to TRBJ1-4; D not resolved. V dropped 7 bases and J dropped 11 bases, with 11 bases sitting between them. The CDR3 covers 11 residues. Per the germline V gene, CDR1 is SNHLY and CDR2 is FYNNEI. DNA for the CDR3: TGTGCCAGCAAGGAGGAGGCCAAACTGTTTTTT. Protein: CASKEEAKLFF.